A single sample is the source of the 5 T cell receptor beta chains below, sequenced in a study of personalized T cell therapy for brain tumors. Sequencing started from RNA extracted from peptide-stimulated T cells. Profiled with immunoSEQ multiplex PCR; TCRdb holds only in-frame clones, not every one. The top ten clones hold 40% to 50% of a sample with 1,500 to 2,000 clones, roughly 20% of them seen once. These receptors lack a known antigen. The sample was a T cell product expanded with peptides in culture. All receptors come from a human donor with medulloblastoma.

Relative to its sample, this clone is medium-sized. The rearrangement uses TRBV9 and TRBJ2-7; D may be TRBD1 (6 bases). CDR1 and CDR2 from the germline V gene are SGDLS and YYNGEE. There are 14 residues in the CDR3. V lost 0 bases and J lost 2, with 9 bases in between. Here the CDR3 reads CASSVDRATYEQYF. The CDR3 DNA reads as TGTGCCAGCAGCGTAGACAGGGCAACCTACGAGCAGTACTTC.

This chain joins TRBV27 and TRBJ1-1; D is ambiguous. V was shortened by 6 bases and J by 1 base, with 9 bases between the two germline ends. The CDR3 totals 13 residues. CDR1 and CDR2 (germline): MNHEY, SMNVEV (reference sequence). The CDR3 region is CASRSNPNTEAFF. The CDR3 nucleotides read TGTGCCAGCAGAAGTAATCCGAACACTGAAGCTTTCTTT.

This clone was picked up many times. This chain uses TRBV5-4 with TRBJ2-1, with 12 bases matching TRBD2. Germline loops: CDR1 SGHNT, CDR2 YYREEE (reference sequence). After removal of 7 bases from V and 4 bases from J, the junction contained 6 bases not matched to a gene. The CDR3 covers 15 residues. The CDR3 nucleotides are TGTGCCAGCGTGGCACTAGCGGGGGGATACAATGAGCAGTTCTTC. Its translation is CASVALAGGYNEQFF.

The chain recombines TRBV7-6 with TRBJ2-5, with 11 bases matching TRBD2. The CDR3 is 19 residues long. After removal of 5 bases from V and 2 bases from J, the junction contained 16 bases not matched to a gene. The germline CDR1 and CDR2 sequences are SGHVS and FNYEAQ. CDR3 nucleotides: TGTGCCAGCAGCCTAGGGATAGCGGGAGGGAGGAGGGGACAAGAGACCCAGTACTTC. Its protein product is CASSLGIAGGRRGQETQYF.

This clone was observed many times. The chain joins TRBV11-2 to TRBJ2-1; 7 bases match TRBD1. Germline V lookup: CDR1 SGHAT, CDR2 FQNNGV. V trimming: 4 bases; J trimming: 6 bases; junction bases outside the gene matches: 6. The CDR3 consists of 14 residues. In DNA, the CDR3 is TGTGCCAGCAGCTCCATTACAGGGGTCAATGAGCAGTTCTTC. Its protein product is CASSSITGVNEQFF. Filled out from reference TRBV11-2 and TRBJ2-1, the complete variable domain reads EAGVAQSPRYKIIEKRQSVAFWCNPISGHATLYWYQQILGQGPKLLIQFQNNGVVDDSQLPKDRFSAERLKGVDSTLKIQPAKLEDSAVYLCASSSITGVNEQFFGPGTRLTVL.